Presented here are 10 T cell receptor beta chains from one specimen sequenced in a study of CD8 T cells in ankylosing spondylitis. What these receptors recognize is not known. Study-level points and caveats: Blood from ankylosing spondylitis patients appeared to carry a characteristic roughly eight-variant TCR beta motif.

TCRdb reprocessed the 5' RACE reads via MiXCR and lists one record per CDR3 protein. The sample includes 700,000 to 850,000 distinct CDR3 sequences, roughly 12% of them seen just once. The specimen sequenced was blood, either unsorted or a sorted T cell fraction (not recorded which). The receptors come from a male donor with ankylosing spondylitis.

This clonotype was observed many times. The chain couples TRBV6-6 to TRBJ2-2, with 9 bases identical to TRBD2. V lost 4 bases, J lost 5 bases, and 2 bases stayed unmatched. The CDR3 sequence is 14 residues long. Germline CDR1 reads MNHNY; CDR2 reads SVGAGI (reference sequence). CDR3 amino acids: CASSLLAGTGELFF. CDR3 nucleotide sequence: TGTGCCAGCAGTTTACTAGCGGGTACCGGGGAGCTGTTTTTT.

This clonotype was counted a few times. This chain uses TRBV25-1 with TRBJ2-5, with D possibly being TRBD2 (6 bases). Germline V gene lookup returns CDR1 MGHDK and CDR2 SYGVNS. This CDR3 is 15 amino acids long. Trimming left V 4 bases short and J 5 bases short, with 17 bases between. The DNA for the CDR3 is TGTGCCAGCAGTGTTGGAGGGCGCGGAGGGGAGACCCAGTACTTC. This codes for CASSVGGRGGETQYF.

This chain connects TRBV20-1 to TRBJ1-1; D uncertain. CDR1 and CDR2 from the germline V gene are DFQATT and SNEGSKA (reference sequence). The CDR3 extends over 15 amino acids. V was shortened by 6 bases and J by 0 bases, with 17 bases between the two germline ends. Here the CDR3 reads CSAPKAGALNTEAFF. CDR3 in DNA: TGCAGTGCCCCTAAGGCCGGAGCTTTGAACACTGAAGCTTTCTTT.

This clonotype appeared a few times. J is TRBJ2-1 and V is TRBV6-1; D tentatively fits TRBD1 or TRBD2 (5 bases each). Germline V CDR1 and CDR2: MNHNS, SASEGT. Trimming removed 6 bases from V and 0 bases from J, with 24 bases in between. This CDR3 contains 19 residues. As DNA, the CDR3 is TGTGCCAGCAGCCTAAATTCCGGGACGTACAAAATCTCCTACAATGAGCAGTTCTTC. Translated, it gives CASSLNSGTYKISYNEQFF.

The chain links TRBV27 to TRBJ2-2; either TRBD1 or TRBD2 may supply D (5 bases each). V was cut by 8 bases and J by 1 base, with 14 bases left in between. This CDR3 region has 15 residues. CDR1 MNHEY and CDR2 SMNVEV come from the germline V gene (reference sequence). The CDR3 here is CASGGVFLNTGELFF. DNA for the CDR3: TGTGCCAGCGGGGGTGTCTTCCTGAACACCGGGGAGCTGTTTTTT.

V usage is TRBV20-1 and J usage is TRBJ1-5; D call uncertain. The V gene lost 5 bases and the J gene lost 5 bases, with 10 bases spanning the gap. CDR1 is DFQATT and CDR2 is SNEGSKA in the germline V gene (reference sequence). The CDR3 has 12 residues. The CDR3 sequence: CSASANYQPQHF. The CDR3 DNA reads TGCAGTGCTTCAGCAAACTATCAGCCCCAGCATTTT.

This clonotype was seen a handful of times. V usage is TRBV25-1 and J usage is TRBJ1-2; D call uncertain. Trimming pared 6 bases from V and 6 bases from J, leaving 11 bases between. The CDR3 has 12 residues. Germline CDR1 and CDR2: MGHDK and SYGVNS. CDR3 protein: CASRVPGDGYTF. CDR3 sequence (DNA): TGTGCCAGCAGAGTGCCGGGAGATGGCTACACCTTC.

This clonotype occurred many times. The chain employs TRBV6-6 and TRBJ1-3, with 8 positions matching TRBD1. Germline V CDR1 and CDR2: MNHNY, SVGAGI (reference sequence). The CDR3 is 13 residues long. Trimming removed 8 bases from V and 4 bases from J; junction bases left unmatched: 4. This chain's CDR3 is CASGQGQGNTIYF. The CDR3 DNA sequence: TGTGCCAGCGGACAGGGTCAAGGAAACACCATATATTTT.

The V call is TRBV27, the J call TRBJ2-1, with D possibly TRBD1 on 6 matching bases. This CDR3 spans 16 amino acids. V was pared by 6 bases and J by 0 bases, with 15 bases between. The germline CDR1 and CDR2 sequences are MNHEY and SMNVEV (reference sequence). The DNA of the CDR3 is TGTGCCAGCAGATCCAGGGGCTTTAGCTCCTACAATGAGCAGTTCTTC. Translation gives CASRSRGFSSYNEQFF.

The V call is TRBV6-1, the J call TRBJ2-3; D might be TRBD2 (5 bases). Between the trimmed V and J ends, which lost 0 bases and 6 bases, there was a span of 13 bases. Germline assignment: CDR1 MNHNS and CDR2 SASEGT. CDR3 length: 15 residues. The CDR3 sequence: CASSEAERGRDTQYF. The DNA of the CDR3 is TGTGCCAGCAGTGAAGCGGAACGCGGGCGGGATACGCAGTATTTT.